These T cell receptor beta chains were read from a single sample in a study of CD4 and CD8 cells across lung adenocarcinoma regions. From the PCR reads, TCRdb called clonotypes with MiXCR, one entry per CDR3 protein. The profile covers roughly 10,000 distinct CDR3 sequences, with approximately 50% appearing a single time and approximately 20% taken by the ten largest. Sequencing was done on a sample of CD4+ T cells from the margin of a lung tumor. These receptors were collected from a male donor with lung adenocarcinoma. The CD4 and CD8 labels of this study may be unreliable. The CDR3 runs from the conserved cysteine through the conserved F or W.

J: TRBJ2-1
V: TRBV27
CDR3: CASSLARTPHNEQFF

J: TRBJ2-7
V: TRBV6-5
CDR3: CASSSLGQGPYEQYF

J: TRBJ2-5
V: TRBV27
CDR3: CASSRGGRQETQYF

J: NA
V: TRBV10-3
CDR3: CATRSHSQETQYF

J: NA
V: TRBV27
CDR3: CASSLFYGMQETQYF

J: TRBJ1-4
V: TRBV6-1
CDR3: CASSDVTGDEKLFF

J: TRBJ2-5
V: TRBV6-5
CDR3: CASSYSGGETQYF

J: TRBJ2-3
V: TRBV25-1
CDR3: CASSVTGTQGDTQYF

J: TRBJ2-1
V: TRBV4-2
CDR3: CASSRGHSGEYNEQFF

J: NA
V: TRBV7-2
CDR3: CASSLVSATNIQYF

J: TRBJ2-4
V: TRBV27
CDR3: CARGLGATNMQYF

J: TRBJ2-3
V: TRBV6-1
CDR3: CASRGLRATDIQYF

J: TRBJ2-3
V: TRBV4-1
CDR3: CASSQDGQPDLTDTQYF

J: TRBJ2-1
V: TRBV24-1
CDR3: CATSDPAGTVQETQFF

J: NA
V: TRBV6-1
CDR3: CASSGTGGREQYF

J: TRBJ2-3
V: TRBV6-1
CDR3: CASSAEIIGDTQYF

J: TRBJ2-3
V: TRBV6-1
CDR3: CASSEGAVCTGTQYF

J: TRBJ2-1
V: TRBV20-1
CDR3: CSATPGGPNNEQFF

J: TRBJ2-1
V: TRBV6-5
CDR3: CASSYSSGSLYNEQFF

J: TRBJ2-7
V: TRBV4-1
CDR3: CASSQFNEQYF

J: NA
V: TRBV6-5
CDR3: CASSYRTSGTPSTQFF

J: TRBJ2-1
V: TRBV6-1
CDR3: CASSEVDRGYGYNEQFF

J: TRBJ1-1
V: TRBV6-1
CDR3: CASSEDTSGTGVTEAFF

J: TRBJ2-4
V: TRBV6-5
CDR3: CASSCGGAGLGAKDTQYF

J: TRBJ2-5
V: TRBV6-1
CDR3: CASRTQGWGAQYF

J: TRBJ1-1
V: TRBV4-1
CDR3: CASSQPKFTGLITEAFF